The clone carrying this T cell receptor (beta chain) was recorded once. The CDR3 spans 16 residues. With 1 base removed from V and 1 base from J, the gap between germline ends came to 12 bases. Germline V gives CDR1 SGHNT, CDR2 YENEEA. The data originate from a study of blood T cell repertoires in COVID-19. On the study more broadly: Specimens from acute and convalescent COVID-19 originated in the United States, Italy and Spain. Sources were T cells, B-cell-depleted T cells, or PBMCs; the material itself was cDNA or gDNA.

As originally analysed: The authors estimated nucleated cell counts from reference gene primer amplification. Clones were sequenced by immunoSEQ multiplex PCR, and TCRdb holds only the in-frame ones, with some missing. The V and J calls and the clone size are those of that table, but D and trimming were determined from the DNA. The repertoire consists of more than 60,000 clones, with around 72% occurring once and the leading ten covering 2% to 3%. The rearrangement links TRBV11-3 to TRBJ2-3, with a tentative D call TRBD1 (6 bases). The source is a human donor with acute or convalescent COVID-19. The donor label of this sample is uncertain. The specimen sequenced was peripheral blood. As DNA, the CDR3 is TGTGCCAGCAGCTTAGTTTTCACAGGGTGCACAGATACGCAGTATTTT. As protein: CASSLVFTGCTDTQYF.